This T cell receptor beta chain originates from a study of shared clonotypes between healthy human individuals. Regarding the study as a whole: Genetic and exposure-history diversity was limited by the small donor number.

Clones were read by immunoSEQ multiplex PCR, and TCRdb kept only the in-frame ones, dropping some. This table holds 450,000 to 500,000 clones, over 70% found once. The germline V gene encodes CDR1 GTSNPN and CDR2 SVGIG (reference sequence). Trimming pared 4 bases from V and 3 bases from J, leaving 19 bases between. This CDR3 spans 17 amino acids. Details on this clone: Its target is unknown.

Recent vaccinations or acute infections were absent in the healthy HIV-negative adult donors. With unsorted samples, genomic DNA was obtained from tens of millions of PBMCs. The receptor was isolated from a woman in her thirties or forties in good health. Some clones in this sample may be carry-over from other donors' samples. The source material was PBMCs. This chain joins TRBV30 and TRBJ1-6, with D perhaps matching TRBD1 (5 bases). In DNA, the CDR3 is TGTGCCTGGATGCGAACGGGGGTAAACCTCTATAATTCACCCCTCCACTTT. Translation gives CAWMRTGVNLYNSPLHF.